The T cell receptor (beta chain) described here comes from a study of cytomegalovirus exposure and HLA in healthy donors. Study observations and caveats: CMV serostatus alone was available as immune exposure information.

The V and J ends lost 0 bases and 5 bases, in that order; junction bases with no gene match: 7. This CDR3 is built from 16 residues. CDR1 MNHEY and CDR2 SVGAGI come from the germline V gene. Amplification used 60 Vbeta primers and 13 Jbeta primers. Original processing methods: Around 9.9 million shared chains were among the about 80 million unique TCR beta chains that a later analysis counted. The protocol was immunoSEQ multiplex PCR, while the TCRdb copy is restricted to in-frame clones and leaves out a portion. V, J and clone size derive from that table, while D and trimming were established from the DNA sequence. The sample lists 100,000 to 150,000 clones, 81% occurring once. Concerning this clone: As yet, its antigen is unknown.

The TCR comes from a man aged 18 to 29 in good health and CMV-seronegative. This chain links TRBV6-5 with TRBJ2-5, with 9 bases fitting TRBD2. Source material: PBMCs. The CDR3 here is CASSYSGSGGLETQYF. The CDR3 nucleotides are TGTGCCAGCAGTTACTCGGGAAGCGGGGGGCTGGAGACCCAGTACTTC.